This is a list of T cell receptor beta chains from one sample in a study of cytomegalovirus exposure and HLA in healthy donors. Here immunoSEQ multiplex PCR was the method, and the copy in TCRdb shows in-frame clones only, minus some. The profile shows around 150,000 clones, roughly 70% of them singletons. The sample taken for sequencing was PBMCs. The receptor source for this set is a woman in her 40s in good health and CMV-seropositive. CDR3s include the opening cysteine and the closing phenylalanine or tryptophan. D genes are given only for firm matches. Only part of the rows carry a size: once, few, many, or a class if the clone is expanded.

size: NA
V: TRBV19
D: TRBD2
J: TRBJ2-2
DNA: TGTGCCAGTAGTCTGGAGCTGGGACTAGCGGGAGGGCCAGGGACCGGGGAGCTGTTTTTT
CDR3: CASSLELGLAGGPGTGELFF

size: NA
V: TRBV13
D: TRBD1
J: TRBJ1-1
DNA: TGTGCCAGCAGCCCCCCGACAGGGGGCTTGAACACTGAAGCTTTCTTT
CDR3: CASSPPTGGLNTEAFF

size: NA
V: TRBV5-1
D: TRBD2
J: TRBJ2-1
DNA: TGCGCCAGCAGCTTCGTTCTAGCGGGAGGAATAGGCAATGAGCAGTTCTTC
CDR3: CASSFVLAGGIGNEQFF

size: NA
V: TRBV19
D: TRBD1
J: TRBJ2-7
DNA: TGTGCCAGTAGGTTTCGGGGACAGGGTACCTACGAGCAGTACTTC
CDR3: CASRFRGQGTYEQYF

size: few
V: TRBV2
D: NA
J: TRBJ1-6
DNA: TGTGCCAGCGGGGAGGGCGCGACCTATAATTCACCCCTCAACTTT
CDR3: CASGEGATYNSPLNF

size: NA
V: TRBV28
D: TRBD2
J: TRBJ2-7
DNA: TGTGCCAGCAGTTTAGGGGGGGGTAGTCCCTACGAGCAGTACTTC
CDR3: CASSLGGGSPYEQYF

size: NA
V: TRBV28
D: TRBD2
J: TRBJ2-7
DNA: TGTGCCAGCAGCCGGGACTACTACGAGCAGTACTTC
CDR3: CASSRDYYEQYF

size: few
V: TRBV7-9
D: TRBD1
J: TRBJ1-1
DNA: TGTGCCAGCAGCCCTAACACAGGGGTGGGTGAAGCTTTCTTT
CDR3: CASSPNTGVGEAFF

size: NA
V: TRBV27
D: NA
J: TRBJ2-1
DNA: TGTGCCAGCAGTCCCTGGACAGCACCCTCCTACAATGAGCAGTTCTTC
CDR3: CASSPWTAPSYNEQFF

size: NA
V: TRBV11-2
D: NA
J: TRBJ1-4
DNA: TGTGCCAGCAGCTCCCCCCTCACTTGGGAAAAACTGTTTTTT
CDR3: CASSSPLTWEKLFF

size: NA
V: TRBV5-1
D: NA
J: TRBJ1-6
DNA: TGCGCCAGCAGCCCCCCCGGAGACTATAATTCACCCCTCCACTTT
CDR3: CASSPPGDYNSPLHF

size: NA
V: TRBV7-9
D: NA
J: TRBJ1-1
DNA: TGTGCCAGCAGCCTAACACGGGGTAGCACTGAAGCTTTCTTT
CDR3: CASSLTRGSTEAFF

size: few
V: TRBV5-1
D: TRBD1
J: TRBJ1-2
DNA: TGCGCCAGCAGCTGGGACAGCTCCTATGGCTACACCTTC
CDR3: CASSWDSSYGYTF

size: few
V: TRBV4-2
D: NA
J: TRBJ1-5
DNA: TGTGCCAGCAGCCAAGGAGGGACAAACGGCAATCAGCCCCAGAATTTT
CDR3: CASSQGGTNGNQPQNF

size: few
V: TRBV29-1
D: NA
J: TRBJ1-3
DNA: TGCAGCGTTGGGCGCGGGGCAGACACCATATATTTT
CDR3: CSVGRGADTIYF

size: NA
V: TRBV6-5
D: NA
J: TRBJ1-1
DNA: TGTGCCAGCAGCCTCGCAGGGTTGAATGGAGCTTTCTTT
CDR3: CASSLAGLNGAFF

size: few
V: TRBV18
D: NA
J: TRBJ1-1
DNA: TGTGCCAGCTCACCACCCAGGGAAGGGCTACTTTCTGAAGCTTTCTTT
CDR3: CASSPPREGLLSEAFF

size: few
V: TRBV5-1
D: TRBD1
J: TRBJ2-5
DNA: TGCGCCAGCTCGGGACAGGGGCTTCAAGAGACCCAGTACTTC
CDR3: CASSGQGLQETQYF

size: NA
V: TRBV7-9
D: NA
J: TRBJ2-7
DNA: TGTGCCAGCAGCTTGCTGACAGGAGACTCTACGAAGCAGTACTTC
CDR3: CASSLLTGDSTKQYF

size: once
V: TRBV25-1
D: NA
J: TRBJ2-2
DNA: TGTGCCAGCAGTCCCCGACTGGAGTTTAACACCGGGGAGCTGTTTTTT
CDR3: CASSPRLEFNTGELFF

size: NA
V: TRBV2
D: TRBD2
J: TRBJ2-5
DNA: TGTGCCAGCAGTGCAGGGAGCGGGAGCTGGGAGACCCAGTACTTC
CDR3: CASSAGSGSWETQYF

size: NA
V: TRBV5-1
D: NA
J: TRBJ2-6
DNA: TGCGCCAGCAGCTTTATCACTACTGGGGCCAACGTCCTGACTTTC
CDR3: CASSFITTGANVLTF

size: few
V: TRBV19
D: TRBD2
J: TRBJ2-5
DNA: TGTGCCAGTAGTACCACTAGCGGGGGCCGTCAAGAGACCCAGTACTTC
CDR3: CASSTTSGGRQETQYF